These 10 T cell receptor beta chains originate from one sample sequenced in a study of OX40 agonist ivuxolimab in advanced cancers. Assay: immunoSEQ multiplex PCR; the TCRdb copy retains only in-frame clones and omits some. The table has nearly 35,000 clones, about 90% seen once. Sequencing was performed on CD4+ or CD8+ T cells sorted from blood, taken in a trial of the OX40 agonist ivuxolimab. Source of these receptors: an adult with an advanced solid tumor such as melanoma, head and neck, liver or kidney cancer.

CDR3 protein: CAISQEAGANEQYF. CDR3 DNA sequence: TGTGCCATCTCTCAAGAAGCGGGGGCTAACGAGCAGTACTTC. V is TRBV19 and J is TRBJ2-7; 8 nucleotides match TRBD2. This CDR3 spans 14 amino acids. Germline assignment: CDR1 LNHDA and CDR2 SQIVND (reference sequence). The junction had 13 bases not matched to a gene; V was cut back by 10 bases and J by 5 bases. The whole variable domain, filled in from reference TRBV19 and TRBJ2-7, reads DGGITQSPKYLFRKEGQNVTLSCEQNLNHDAMYWYRQDPGQGLRLIYYSQIVNDFQKGDIAEGYSVSREKKESFPLTVTSAQKNPTAFYLCAISQEAGANEQYFGPGTRLTVT.

This chain joins TRBV5-5 and TRBJ1-1, with D unresolved. This CDR3 has 13 residues. Looked up from germline, CDR1 is SGHKS and CDR2 is YYEKEE (reference sequence). The V end lost 4 bases, the J end lost 8 bases, and 15 bases lay between the germline ends. The CDR3 loop reads CASSPRETFEAFF. In DNA, the CDR3 is TGTGCCAGCAGCCCCCGGGAGACATTCGAAGCTTTCTTT.

This sequence joins TRBV28 and TRBJ1-5; a weak D match, TRBD1 (5 bases). The germline V gene encodes CDR1 MDHEN and CDR2 SYDVKM. This CDR3 contains 16 residues. Between the trimmed V and J ends, which lost 7 bases and 2 bases, there was a span of 18 bases. The CDR3 region has the DNA TGTGCCAGCACTCTAGGGGTTGGGAGAGGCAATCAGCCCCAGCATTTT. Its protein is CASTLGVGRGNQPQHF.

V is TRBV11-2 and J is TRBJ2-7, with D perhaps given as TRBD1 or TRBD2 (6 bases each). Germline loops: CDR1 SGHAT, CDR2 FQNNGV. The length of the CDR3 is 15 residues. Trimming removed 5 bases at V and 1 base at J, with 15 bases between. CDR3: CASSPEGGFSYEQYF. CDR3 bases: TGTGCCAGCAGCCCGGAGGGGGGCTTTTCCTACGAGCAGTACTTC.

J is TRBJ1-6 and V is TRBV5-6; the D is unclear. CDR3 length: 15 residues. The germline V gene has CDR1 SGHDT and CDR2 YYEEEE. Deletions cut 0 bases from V and 7 bases from J, with 11 bases between. CDR3 sequence: CASSLDPPENSPLHF. For the CDR3, the DNA is TGTGCCAGCAGCTTGGATCCTCCAGAAAATTCACCCCTCCACTTT.

This chain connects TRBV6-5 to TRBJ2-7, with TRBD1 matching over 12 bases. This CDR3 is 15 amino acids long. Germline-derived CDR1 and CDR2 are MNHEY and SVGAGI. The V segment lost 5 bases and the J segment 4 bases; nucleotides outside the gene matches: 6. The CDR3 here is CASSPGTGGEYEQYF. The CDR3 bases are TGTGCCAGCAGTCCTGGGACAGGGGGCGAATACGAGCAGTACTTC.

The chain recombines TRBV10-3 with TRBJ1-5, with a possible D match to TRBD1 (5 bases). Germline V lookup: CDR1 ENHRY, CDR2 SYGVKD. The CDR3 runs to 15 residues. V lost 6 bases and J 2 bases, leaving 14 bases between the germline ends. The CDR3 coding sequence is TGTGCCATCAGCCCCGCAGGGCTGGGCAATCAGCCCCAGCATTTT. Translation gives CAISPAGLGNQPQHF.

This chain joins TRBV27 and TRBJ2-3, with TRBD1 identical over 9 bases. Trimming at V came to 8 bases and at J to 8 bases, leaving 8 bases not matched to a gene. The CDR3 spans 13 residues. The germline V gene has CDR1 MNHEY and CDR2 SMNVEV (reference sequence). The chain's CDR3 is CASRGQGSGTQYF. The DNA for the CDR3 is TGTGCCAGCCGCGGACAGGGGTCTGGTACGCAGTATTTT.

The chain couples TRBV5-4 to TRBJ1-1; 8 nucleotides match TRBD1. The CDR3 runs 12 residues. Germline CDR1 and CDR2: SGHNT and YYREEE (reference sequence). J lost 8 bases, V lost 3 bases, and 3 bases had no gene match. CDR3 DNA sequence: TGTGCCAGCAGCTCGACAGGGGCGGAAGCTTTCTTT. It encodes CASSSTGAEAFF.

V usage is TRBV7-3 and J usage is TRBJ2-3; 12 positions agree with TRBD2. V was clipped by 3 bases and J by 1 base; unmatched bases: 11. The CDR3 spans 19 residues. CDR1 and CDR2 (germline): SGHTA, FQGTGA. The CDR3 region has the DNA TGTGCCAGCAGCTTCAAGGTTCTAGCGGGAGGGCCTGGCACAGATACGCAGTATTTT. It yields the protein CASSFKVLAGGPGTDTQYF.